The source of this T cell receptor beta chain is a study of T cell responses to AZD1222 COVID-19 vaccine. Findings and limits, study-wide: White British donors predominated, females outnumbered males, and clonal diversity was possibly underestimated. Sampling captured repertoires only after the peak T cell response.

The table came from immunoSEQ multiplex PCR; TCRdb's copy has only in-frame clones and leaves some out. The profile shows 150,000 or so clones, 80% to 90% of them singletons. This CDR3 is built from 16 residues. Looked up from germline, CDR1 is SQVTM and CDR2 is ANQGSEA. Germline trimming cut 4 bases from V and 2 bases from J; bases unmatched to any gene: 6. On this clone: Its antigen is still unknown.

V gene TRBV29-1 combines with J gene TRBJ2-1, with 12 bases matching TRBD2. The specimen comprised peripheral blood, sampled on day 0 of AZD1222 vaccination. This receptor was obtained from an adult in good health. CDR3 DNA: TGCAGCGTTGCCCTAGCGGGAGGGGTCGCCTACAATGAGCAGTTCTTC. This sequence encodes CSVALAGGVAYNEQFF.